Below, one TCR beta chain is given with its context. Repertoires were generated with immunoSEQ multiplex PCR, while TCRdb's copy carries only in-frame clones and drops some. The repertoire has approximately 230,000 clones, 82% of them found once; the top ten carry roughly 15%. The CDR3 runs to 14 residues. V was pared by 2 bases and J by 8 bases, with 5 bases of the junction left unmatched. Germline V gives CDR1 LGHDT, CDR2 YNNKEL (reference sequence). The data are from a study of control samples from healthy donors and cancer patients. This clonotype was obtained from an older woman with lung cancer. V is TRBV3-1 (or the pseudogene TRBV3-2) and J is TRBJ2-1; TRBD1 matches 8 bases. The material sequenced was PBMCs. The CDR3 protein is CASSQRTGSDEQFF. CDR3 DNA sequence: TGTGCCAGCAGCCAACGGACAGGGTCCGATGAGCAGTTCTTC.